One sample yielded the 24 T cell receptor beta chains listed below, sequenced in a study of cytomegalovirus exposure and HLA in healthy donors. 13 Jbeta primers and 60 Vbeta primers were used for the PCR. Sequencing was performed with immunoSEQ multiplex PCR; in TCRdb, only in-frame clones are kept and a portion is missing. Its listing shows around 210,000 clones. Sequencing was carried out using PBMCs. The receptors were sampled from a girl aged 2-9 years in good health and CMV-seropositive.

The chain links TRBV12-5 to TRBJ1-2; D remains unclear. Trimming stripped 0 bases from V and 7 bases from J, with 12 bases between. The germline gives CDR1 LGHNT, CDR2 FRNRAP. This CDR3 comprises 14 residues. CDR3 coding DNA: TGTGCTAGTGGTTTGGTGACCGGAGCGGGTGGCTACACCTTC. It yields the protein CASGLVTGAGGYTF.

The chain links TRBV7-9 to TRBJ1-1; tentatively, D is TRBD1 (5 bases). Trimming shortened V by 1 base and J by 6 bases, and 12 bases separated the two germline ends. Germline-derived CDR1 and CDR2 are SEHNR and FQNEAQ (reference sequence). There are 14 residues in the CDR3. The CDR3 nucleotides are TGTGCCAGCAGCTTAGTGGGCAGGGACTCTGAAGCTTTCTTT. Protein: CASSLVGRDSEAFF. The full variable domain, in which reference TRBV7-9 and TRBJ1-1 provide the parts outside the CDR3, is DTGVSQNPRHKITKRGQNVTFRCDPISEHNRLYWYRQTLGQGPEFLTYFQNEAQLEKSRLLSDRFSAERPKGSFSTLEIQRTEQGDSAMYLCASSLVGRDSEAFFGQGTRLTVV.

V and J are TRBV27 and TRBJ1-2; D unresolved. CDR3 length: 15 amino acids. Germline V gene sequence: CDR1 MNHEY, CDR2 SMNVEV (reference sequence). With 0 bases removed from V and 5 bases from J, the gap between germline ends came to 13 bases. The CDR3 loop is CASSLSASDPYGYTF. Written as DNA, the CDR3 is TGTGCCAGCAGTTTATCAGCCAGCGACCCTTATGGCTACACCTTC.

The genes are TRBV10-1 and TRBJ1-5; D perhaps matches TRBD1 (5 bases). Trimming stripped 4 bases from V and 4 bases from J, with 8 bases between. This CDR3 has 13 amino acids. Germline loops: CDR1 WNHNN, CDR2 SYGVQD (reference sequence). The CDR3 sequence is CASSARVNQPQHF. CDR3 DNA sequence: TGCGCCAGCAGTGCCAGGGTTAATCAGCCCCAGCATTTT.

The chain is built from TRBV7-8 and TRBJ2-2; 14 bases line up with TRBD2. Losses at the gene ends were 5 bases for V and 3 bases for J; bases not matched to a gene: 5. Germline CDR1 SGHVS, CDR2 FQNEAQ. This CDR3 contains 17 residues. Here the CDR3 reads CASSPGLAGGYTGELFF. The CDR3 DNA follows: TGTGCCAGCAGCCCAGGACTAGCGGGAGGCTACACCGGGGAGCTGTTTTTT.

The rearrangement uses TRBV11-2 and TRBJ1-3; D unresolved. Germline V gene sequence: CDR1 SGHAT, CDR2 FQNNGV. The CDR3 contains 16 residues. V was shortened by 0 bases and J by 1 base, with 10 bases between the two germline ends. The CDR3 sequence: CASSLDNPGSGNTIYF. As DNA, the CDR3 is TGTGCCAGCAGCTTAGATAACCCCGGGTCTGGAAACACCATATATTTT. The complete variable domain, with remaining parts taken from reference TRBV11-2 and TRBJ1-3, reads EAGVAQSPRYKIIEKRQSVAFWCNPISGHATLYWYQQILGQGPKLLIQFQNNGVVDDSQLPKDRFSAERLKGVDSTLKIQPAKLEDSAVYLCASSLDNPGSGNTIYFGEGSWLTVV.

The V gene is TRBV19, the J gene TRBJ1-2, with no clear D. V lost 7 bases and J lost 4, with 22 bases in between. The CDR3 totals 16 residues. From germline, CDR1 is LNHDA and CDR2 SQIVND (reference sequence). In DNA form, the CDR3 reads TGTGCCAGTAAGCGTACGGCGAGCCAGTCCACCTATGGCTACACCTTC. Its translation: CASKRTASQSTYGYTF.

The V call is TRBV28, the J call TRBJ2-7, with a weak D call TRBD1 (6 bases). Germline V CDR1 and CDR2: MDHEN, SYDVKM. The CDR3 extends over 12 amino acids. V was trimmed by 10 bases and J by 2 bases, leaving 12 bases between them. CDR3 DNA: TGTGCCACACAGGGAAACCCCTACGAGCAGTACTTC. This encodes CATQGNPYEQYF.

The chain combines TRBV28 with TRBJ2-3, with 11 bases identical to TRBD1. This CDR3 spans 15 amino acids. Unmatched junction bases numbered 6, after V lost 6 bases and J lost 4 bases. The germline V gene encodes CDR1 MDHEN and CDR2 SYDVKM. This CDR3 reads CASSLDRGPSDTQYF. The CDR3, as DNA: TGTGCCAGCAGCCTGGACAGGGGGCCATCAGATACGCAGTATTTT.

With respect to this clone: Other DNA sequences in this sample translate to the same CDR3. The rearrangement uses TRBV27 and TRBJ2-5, with 16 positions matching TRBD2. There are 17 residues in the CDR3. Unmatched junction bases numbered 5, after V lost 3 bases and J lost 4 bases. Germline values: CDR1 MNHEY, CDR2 SMNVEV (reference sequence). The CDR3, as DNA: TGTGCCAGCAGTTTGGGACTAGCGGGAGGGCCAGGAGAGACCCAGTACTTC. Protein sequence: CASSLGLAGGPGETQYF.

This chain connects TRBV27 to TRBJ2-7; D perhaps matches TRBD1 (6 bases). The CDR3 totals 12 residues. Trimming pared 8 bases from V and 2 bases from J, leaving 10 bases between. Germline CDR1 reads MNHEY; CDR2 reads SMNVEV (reference sequence). CDR3 sequence reads: CASLSGAYEQYF. The CDR3 nucleotides read TGTGCCAGCCTGTCAGGGGCCTACGAGCAGTACTTC.

The chain joins TRBV27 to TRBJ1-1; possible D gene TRBD1, 5 bases. The CDR3 extends over 15 amino acids. Trimming took off 4 bases at V and 1 base at J, with 13 bases between the two ends. The germline V gene has CDR1 MNHEY and CDR2 SMNVEV (reference sequence). CDR3 residues: CASSSIWGGNTEAFF. The CDR3 DNA sequence: TGTGCCAGCAGTTCGATATGGGGCGGGAACACTGAAGCTTTCTTT.

The chain is built from TRBV19 and TRBJ2-2, with D unresolved. V gave up 6 bases and J gave up 1 base, with 6 bases separating them. CDR1 and CDR2 from the germline V gene are LNHDA and SQIVND (reference sequence). This CDR3 is built from 13 residues. CDR3 sequence: CASRSGNTGELFF. CDR3 nucleotide sequence: TGTGCCAGTAGGTCGGGGAACACCGGGGAGCTGTTTTTT.

V usage is TRBV11-2 and J usage is TRBJ2-1; 7 bases line up with TRBD2. CDR3 size: 16 residues. Germline V gene sequence: CDR1 SGHAT, CDR2 FQNNGV. The ends lost 4 bases at V and 0 bases at J; junction bases unmatched: 6. The CDR3 sequence: CASSSFGGGSYNEQFF. The CDR3 DNA is TGTGCCAGCAGCTCGTTCGGCGGGGGCTCCTACAATGAGCAGTTCTTC.

The chain uses TRBV9 and TRBJ1-1; D gene unclear. V lost 3 bases to trimming and J lost 3 bases, with 15 bases between them. The CDR3 is 15 amino acids. Germline values: CDR1 SGDLS, CDR2 YYNGEE. In DNA form, the CDR3 reads TGTGCCAGCAGCGCCCGAGCTCGGGATTACACTGAAGCTTTCTTT. Its translation: CASSARARDYTEAFF.

V usage is TRBV29-1 and J usage is TRBJ2-2, with D perhaps TRBD2 (6 bases). The CDR3 totals 12 residues. Looked up from germline, CDR1 is SQVTM and CDR2 is ANQGSEA. Between the trimmed V and J ends, which lost 7 bases and 4 bases, there was a span of 10 bases. For the CDR3, the DNA is TGCAGCGGGACTAAGGGCACCGGGGAGCTGTTTTTT. This translates into CSGTKGTGELFF.

V is TRBV19 and J is TRBJ2-7, with 8 bases that match TRBD1. Germline values: CDR1 LNHDA, CDR2 SQIVND (reference sequence). V dropped 1 base and J dropped 3; count of bases not matched to a gene: 5. The CDR3 is 15 residues long. The CDR3 reads CASSIGTGWNYEQYF. CDR3 DNA: TGTGCCAGTAGTATAGGGACAGGGTGGAACTACGAGCAGTACTTC. Based on the CDR3 plus reference TRBV19 and TRBJ2-7, the full variable domain is DGGITQSPKYLFRKEGQNVTLSCEQNLNHDAMYWYRQDPGQGLRLIYYSQIVNDFQKGDIAEGYSVSREKKESFPLTVTSAQKNPTAFYLCASSIGTGWNYEQYFGPGTRLTVT.

The V call is TRBV27, the J call TRBJ2-5; TRBD2 agrees at 7 bases. CDR3 length equals 14 residues. Looked up from germline, CDR1 is MNHEY and CDR2 is SMNVEV (reference sequence). Trimming removed 6 bases from V and 3 bases from J; junction bases left unmatched: 7. The CDR3 nucleotides are TGTGCCAGCAGGCGTGGCGGGAGCGAAGAGACCCAGTACTTC. Amino acids: CASRRGGSEETQYF.

This chain joins TRBV7-3 and TRBJ1-1; no clear D gene. Germline assignment: CDR1 SGHTA and CDR2 FQGTGA. Trimming took off 4 bases at V and 0 bases at J, with 6 bases between the two ends. This CDR3 is 13 amino acids long. Here the CDR3 reads CASSSYLNTEAFF. The CDR3, as DNA: TGTGCCAGCAGCTCTTACTTGAACACTGAAGCTTTCTTT.

J is TRBJ1-1 and V is TRBV28, with a weak D call TRBD1 (6 bases). This CDR3 has 11 residues. V shed 4 bases and J shed 8 bases, with 8 bases lying between them. Germline V CDR1 and CDR2: MDHEN, SYDVKM. This CDR3 is CASSYDREAFF. The CDR3 nucleotides read TGTGCCAGCAGTTACGACAGGGAAGCTTTCTTT.

V gene TRBV5-4 combines with J gene TRBJ2-7; possible D gene TRBD1, 6 bases. This CDR3 has 14 amino acids. The V and J ends lost 4 bases and 3 bases respectively, with 14 bases between them. Germline assignment: CDR1 SGHNT and CDR2 YYREEE (reference sequence). The CDR3 protein is CASSPTGIFYEQYF. As DNA, the CDR3 is TGTGCCAGCAGCCCGACAGGTATCTTCTACGAGCAGTACTTC.

This sequence joins TRBV2 and TRBJ2-1, with D hard to call. Germline CDR1 and CDR2: SNHLY and FYNNEI. V was cut by 3 bases and J by 5 bases, with 5 bases left in between. CDR3 length: 12 amino acids. In nucleotides, the CDR3 is TGTGCCAGCAGTGACGACAACAATGAGCAGTTCTTC. Encoded protein: CASSDDNNEQFF.

The CDR3 protein is CASSVGEGMGPYEQYF. For the CDR3, the DNA is TGTGCCAGCAGCGTAGGGGAGGGTATGGGTCCATACGAGCAGTACTTC. The chain links TRBV9 to TRBJ2-7, with 7 bases lining up with TRBD2. Trimming took 0 bases from V and 4 from J; bases not matched to a gene: 10. The CDR3 sequence is 16 residues long. Germline V CDR1 and CDR2: SGDLS, YYNGEE.

The gene calls are TRBV5-1 and TRBJ2-5; TRBD2 agrees at 7 bases. The end of the DNA aligns better with TRBJ2-7, so the J call may be wrong. CDR1 and CDR2 (germline): SGHRS, YFSETQ. CDR3 length equals 16 residues. CDR3 nucleotides: TGCGCCAGCAGCTTGGCCGGTTGGGAGGGTAGGGACGAGCAGTACTTC. This translates into CASSLAGWEGRDEQYF.